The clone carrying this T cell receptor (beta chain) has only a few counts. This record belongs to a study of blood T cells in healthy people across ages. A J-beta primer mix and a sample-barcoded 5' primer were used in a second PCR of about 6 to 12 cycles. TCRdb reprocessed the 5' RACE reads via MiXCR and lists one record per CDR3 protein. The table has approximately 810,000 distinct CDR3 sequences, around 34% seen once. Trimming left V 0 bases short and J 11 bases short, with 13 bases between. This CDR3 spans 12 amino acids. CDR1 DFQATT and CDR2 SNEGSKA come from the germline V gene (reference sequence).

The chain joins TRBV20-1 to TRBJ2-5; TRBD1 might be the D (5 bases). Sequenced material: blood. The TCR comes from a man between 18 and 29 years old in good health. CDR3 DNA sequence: TGCAGTGCTAGAGATCCGCCGACAGAGCAGTACTTC. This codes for CSARDPPTEQYF.